A selection of T cell receptor beta chains follows, all from one sample in a study of OX40 agonist ivuxolimab in advanced cancers. The data were produced by immunoSEQ multiplex PCR, yet TCRdb's version contains in-frame clones alone and is incomplete. The table lists 15,000 to 20,000 clones, 55% to 80% of them singletons, with approximately 25% in the top ten. Sequencing used CD4+ or CD8+ T cells sorted from blood, obtained in a trial of the OX40 agonist ivuxolimab. These receptors were obtained from an adult with an advanced solid tumor such as melanoma, head and neck, liver or kidney cancer. The conserved cysteine and the conserved F or W are not part of the CDR3 here. Fields, in order: J gene, V gene, CDR3 length, CDR3 protein.

>TRBJ1-5|TRBV7-8|13
ASSLAEERVQPQH
>TRBJ2-6|TRBV7-6|15
ASSSDTYLSGANVLT
>TRBJ2-2|TRBV6-1|17
ASSEWMVGPGRGTGELF
>TRBJ2-1|TRBV19|12
ASSMASGSGEQF
>TRBJ2-1|TRBV7-3|15
ASSSNPGTTGTDEQF
>TRBJ2-7|TRBV28|13
ASSFSTSGGDEQY
>TRBJ2-7|TRBV11-2|13
ASSPAGTGGWEQY
>TRBJ1-2|TRBV9|13
ASSVAGGGDYGYT
>TRBJ2-1|TRBV27|12
ASTDGTSYNEQF
>TRBJ2-3|TRBV5-4|13
ASSGTGRSTDTQY
>TRBJ2-3|TRBV4-1|11
ASRQKTEDTQY
>TRBJ2-5|TRBV10-3|12
AIRRTGVQETQY
>TRBJ2-7|TRBV4-3|14
ASSQDPQRGVYEQY
>TRBJ2-1|TRBV28|10
ASKFPGNEQF
>TRBJ2-7|TRBV29-1|13
SVEIAGDSSYEQY
>TRBJ1-2|TRBV9|11
ASSPYRDRGHT
>TRBJ2-4|TRBV28|12
ASSSRQAENIQY
>TRBJ1-1|TRBV10-3|11
AISELGNTEAF
>TRBJ2-7|TRBV28|10
ASSFGTSEQY
>TRBJ2-1|TRBV11-2|14
ASSLAFSGTYNEQF
>TRBJ1-1|TRBV6-6|12
ASTIREEGTEAF
>TRBJ2-2|TRBV19|12
ASQRTPNTGELF
>TRBJ2-4|TRBV13|14
ASSLGFGTNKNIQY
>TRBJ1-2|TRBV5-5|13
ASSPGANSLYGYT
>TRBJ2-1|TRBV11-2|14
ASSLGTRWPSNEQF
>TRBJ2-7|TRBV7-9|13
ASSLNIGGSYEQY
>TRBJ2-2|TRBV7-9|12
ASSDPSNTGELF
>TRBJ1-2|TRBV7-9|13
ASSSTESNNYGYT
>TRBJ1-6|TRBV15|16
ATSRDVDRDVYNSPLH
>TRBJ2-7|TRBV5-8|16
ASEELLQLGGEAYEQY
>TRBJ2-7|TRBV30|12
AWSRRLPPYEQY
>TRBJ1-5|TRBV11-3|10
ASSAPGGPQH
>TRBJ2-1|TRBV7-3|14
ASSLRPSGEGDEQF
>TRBJ2-1|TRBV6-1|13
ASSFDNYVPDEQF
>TRBJ2-7|TRBV11-2|12
ASSVVGARGEQY
>TRBJ2-1|TRBV27|13
ASSGPGQGRNEQF
>TRBJ2-7|TRBV27|11
ASSLGAPYEQY
>TRBJ1-6|TRBV4-1|14
ASSQAGPRNNSPLH
>TRBJ2-3|TRBV13|15
ASSLAGGPEVGDTQY
>TRBJ2-2|TRBV6-4|11
APRRGHTGELF
>TRBJ2-7|TRBV4-1|10
ASSQTGNEQY
>TRBJ1-4|TRBV28|13
ASSLPAASNEKLF
>TRBJ2-7|TRBV19|12
ASSITSGAYEQY
>TRBJ1-6|TRBV2|16
ASSVDSAAPFGNSPLH
>TRBJ2-7|TRBV7-6|13
ASSFFPTPSYEQY